Following are 26 T cell receptor beta chains from one sample sequenced in a study of blood T cell repertoires in COVID-19. Clones were sequenced by immunoSEQ multiplex PCR, and TCRdb holds only the in-frame ones, with some missing. The repertoire holds more than 200,000 clones, with about nine tenths as singletons. The specimen sequenced was peripheral blood. The source is an older man with acute or convalescent COVID-19.

This chain connects TRBV27 to TRBJ1-1, with D possibly TRBD1 on 5 matching bases. Germline V gene data show CDR1 as MNHEY and CDR2 as SMNVEV (reference sequence). The CDR3 loop spans 14 amino acids. The V end was cut by 3 bases, the J end by 6 bases, with 14 bases between. The CDR3 sequence: CASSFIQGLSEAFF. CDR3 nucleotide sequence: TGTGCCAGCAGTTTTATTCAGGGTCTATCTGAAGCTTTCTTT.

This chain joins TRBV27 and TRBJ2-7, with 8 bases matching TRBD1. CDR1 MNHEY and CDR2 SMNVEV come from the germline V gene (reference sequence). The V gene end was trimmed by 5 bases and the J gene end by 3 bases; junction bases not matched to a gene: 6. The CDR3 length is 14 residues. CDR3 sequence reads: CASSTRQGNYEQYF. DNA of the CDR3: TGTGCCAGCAGTACAAGACAGGGGAACTACGAGCAGTACTTC.

CDR3 DNA: TGTGCCACCAGCCGGGACAGCCGGGGCACTGAAGCTTTCTTT. Encoded protein: CATSRDSRGTEAFF. V usage is TRBV15 and J usage is TRBJ1-1; 7 positions match TRBD1. V was clipped by 5 bases and J by 4 bases; unmatched bases: 7. From germline, CDR1 is LNHNV and CDR2 YYDKDF (reference sequence). The CDR3 contains 14 residues.

The rearrangement uses TRBV6-5 and TRBJ2-7; D is perhaps TRBD2 (6 bases). Germline CDR1 reads MNHEY; CDR2 reads SVGAGI. There are 15 residues in the CDR3. The V end lost 6 bases, the J end lost 0 bases, and 15 bases lay between the germline ends. The CDR3 DNA is TGTGCCAGCAGCTTCGGCGGGGCTGGCTCCTACGAGCAGTACTTC. Its translation is CASSFGGAGSYEQYF.

V and J are TRBV5-1 and TRBJ2-3; D is undetermined. This CDR3 comprises 13 residues. The germline V and J ends were trimmed by 0 bases and 11 bases, with 13 bases remaining between them. The germline V gene encodes CDR1 SGHRS and CDR2 YFSETQ. The CDR3 region has the DNA TGCGCCAGCAGCTTGGTGGCTGATGGTGGGCAGTATTTT. Its translation: CASSLVADGGQYF.

The CDR3 is CASSLPGQILETQYF. The CDR3 nucleotides read TGTGCCAGCAGCTTACCAGGACAGATCCTAGAGACCCAGTACTTC. This chain joins TRBV7-9 and TRBJ2-5; tentatively, D is TRBD1 (6 bases). Germline values: CDR1 SEHNR, CDR2 FQNEAQ (reference sequence). The CDR3 is made up of 15 amino acids. V shed 2 bases and J shed 4 bases, with 14 bases lying between them.

The chain has TRBV2 and TRBJ1-1; 7 bases agree with TRBD1. Trimming at V came to 4 bases and at J to 4 bases, leaving 9 bases not matched to a gene. CDR1 and CDR2 from the germline V gene are SNHLY and FYNNEI. The CDR3 totals 15 residues. This CDR3 is CASSVQGDSTTEAFF. CDR3 nucleotide sequence: TGTGCCAGCAGTGTTCAGGGGGACAGTACCACTGAAGCTTTCTTT.

This chain connects TRBV19 to TRBJ2-2; D possibly corresponds to TRBD1 (5 bases). The ends were cut back, 7 bases at V and 1 base at J, with 10 bases in the middle. Germline V lookup: CDR1 LNHDA, CDR2 SQIVND (reference sequence). The CDR3 sequence is 14 residues long. Written as DNA, the CDR3 is TGTGCCAGTATTGACCAGGGGAACACCGGGGAGCTGTTTTTT. It specifies CASIDQGNTGELFF.

The DNA for the CDR3 is TGTGCCAGCTCTGGGATACAGGGGGATGAAGCTTTCTTT. Its protein is CASSGIQGDEAFF. The chain has TRBV18 and TRBJ1-1; 8 bases are a match to TRBD1. Looked up from germline, CDR1 is KGHSH and CDR2 is LQKENI. The junction had 7 bases not matched to a gene; V was cut back by 6 bases and J by 7 bases. The CDR3 runs to 13 residues.

The chain uses TRBV15 and TRBJ1-6, with a tentative D call TRBD1 (6 bases). Trimming cost V 0 bases and J 8 bases, with 17 bases left between them. This CDR3 contains 17 residues. In germline, CDR1 is LNHNV, CDR2 YYDKDF (reference sequence). CDR3 sequence (DNA): TGTGCCACCAGCAGAGATGGCACAGGGAGTTGGGATTCACCCCTCCACTTT. It codes for CATSRDGTGSWDSPLHF.

The gene calls are TRBV21-1 and TRBJ1-2. TRBV21-1 is listed as a pseudogene. There are 15 residues in the CDR3. The CDR3: CASSKLGGNGYGYTF. CDR3 nucleotide sequence: TGTGCCAGCAGCAAACTAGGAGGGAACGGCTATGGCTACACCTTC.

This clone was found a few times. CDR3 sequence (DNA): TGTGCCAGCTCCCAGGGGAACACAGATACGCAGTATTTT. It is translated as CASSQGNTDTQYF. This rearrangement joins TRBV18 to TRBJ2-3, with D possibly TRBD1 on 6 matching bases. The CDR3 contains 13 residues. Germline V gives CDR1 KGHSH, CDR2 LQKENI. The V gene lost 6 bases and the J gene lost 2 bases, with 9 bases spanning the gap. Drawing the rest from reference TRBV18 and TRBJ2-3, the complete variable domain is NAGVMQNPRHLVRRRGQEARLRCSPMKGHSHVYWYRQLPEEGLKFMVYLQKENIIDESGMPKERFSAEFPKEGPSILRIQQVVRGDSAAYFCASSQGNTDTQYFGPGTRLTVL.

This clone was seen more than once but under ten times. The rearrangement uses TRBV5-1 and TRBJ2-7; 7 bases align to TRBD2. CDR1 is SGHRS, CDR2 YFSETQ, per germline. Trimming removed 0 bases from V and 1 base from J; junction bases left unmatched: 4. The CDR3 contains 15 residues. This chain's CDR3 is CASSLGNSGSYEQYF. DNA for the CDR3: TGCGCCAGCAGCTTGGGTAATAGCGGGTCCTACGAGCAGTACTTC.

This chain connects TRBV6-5 to TRBJ2-5; 8 bases match TRBD1. The germline V gene has CDR1 MNHEY and CDR2 SVGAGI. With 7 bases clipped from V and 9 bases from J, the junction kept 16 bases outside the gene matches. The CDR3 is 15 amino acids. CDR3 nucleotides: TGTGCCAGCACCTTGGACAGGGCCCTGGTTGTGTCCCAGTACTTC. It specifies CASTLDRALVVSQYF.

The chain is built from TRBV9 and TRBJ2-1; a weak D match, TRBD2 (6 bases). Germline CDR1 is SGDLS and CDR2 is YYNGEE. V was clipped by 3 bases and J by 7 bases, with 17 bases between them. The CDR3 extends over 15 amino acids. The DNA of the CDR3 is TGTGCCAGCAGCGACGGGAGCCCCTTTAGGAATGAGCAGTTCTTC. It is translated as CASSDGSPFRNEQFF.

The CDR3 loop reads CASSYPGQGYEQYF. The DNA of the CDR3 is TGTGCCAGCAGTTACCCCGGACAGGGCTACGAGCAGTACTTC. The rearrangement joins TRBV6-2 or TRBV6-3 to TRBJ2-7, with 8 bases matching TRBD1. The germline CDR1 and CDR2 sequences are MNHEY and SVGEGT. This CDR3 contains 14 residues. After removal of 2 bases from V and 3 bases from J, the junction contained 3 bases not matched to a gene.

The chain recombines TRBV3-1 (or the pseudogene TRBV3-2) with TRBJ1-1; maybe TRBD1 (6 bases). This CDR3 contains 12 residues. Trimming pared 0 bases from V and 7 bases from J, leaving 6 bases between. From germline, CDR1 is LGHDT and CDR2 YNNKEL (reference sequence). CDR3 sequence reads: CASSQEGGEAFF. The CDR3 DNA follows: TGTGCCAGCAGCCAAGAAGGGGGTGAAGCTTTCTTT.

The V call is TRBV7-9, the J call TRBJ1-1; 7 positions match TRBD1. Germline V CDR1 and CDR2: SEHNR, FQNEAQ (reference sequence). Trimming at V came to 5 bases and at J to 0 bases, leaving 3 bases not matched to a gene. This CDR3 contains 14 residues. CDR3 protein: CASSQGQMNTEAFF. As DNA, the CDR3 is TGTGCCAGCAGCCAGGGACAGATGAACACTGAAGCTTTCTTT. Looking up the rest from reference TRBV7-9 and TRBJ1-1 gives the full variable domain: DTGVSQNPRHKITKRGQNVTFRCDPISEHNRLYWYRQTLGQGPEFLTYFQNEAQLEKSRLLSDRFSAERPKGSFSTLEIQRTEQGDSAMYLCASSQGQMNTEAFFGQGTRLTVV.

The genes are TRBV19 and TRBJ2-2; possibly TRBD2 for D (5 bases). The germline V and J ends were trimmed by 2 bases and 0 bases, with 10 bases remaining between them. CDR1 and CDR2 (germline): LNHDA, SQIVND (reference sequence). The CDR3 extends over 16 amino acids. The CDR3 nucleotides read TGTGCCAGTAGTATACGGCGGGTTTCGAACACCGGGGAGCTGTTTTTT. Protein: CASSIRRVSNTGELFF.

The chain employs TRBV15 and TRBJ1-2; 9 nucleotides align to TRBD1. This CDR3 is built from 15 residues. Germline loops: CDR1 LNHNV, CDR2 YYDKDF (reference sequence). V shed 0 bases, J shed 4 bases, and the junction held 3 bases outside the gene matches. CDR3 in amino acids: CATSRDIQGAYGYTF. CDR3 DNA: TGTGCCACCAGCAGAGATATACAGGGGGCCTATGGCTACACCTTC.

This rearrangement joins TRBV20-1 to TRBJ2-2, with D possibly being TRBD2 (6 bases). The CDR3 runs to 14 residues. The ends were cut back, 3 bases at V and 5 bases at J, with 13 bases in the middle. Germline V gene lookup returns CDR1 DFQATT and CDR2 SNEGSKA (reference sequence). CDR3 sequence reads: CSASPSAKTGELFF. As DNA, the CDR3 is TGCAGTGCTAGTCCTAGCGCTAAAACCGGGGAGCTGTTTTTT.

Here the CDR3 reads CASSQVLNTGELFF. The DNA for the CDR3 is TGTGCCAGCAGCCAAGTCCTCAACACCGGGGAGCTGTTTTTT. The V gene is TRBV3-1 (or the pseudogene TRBV3-2), the J gene TRBJ2-2, with D unresolved. V gave up 1 base and J gave up 2 bases, with 5 bases separating them. The V gene's germline CDR1 is LGHDT and CDR2 YNNKEL (reference sequence). CDR3 length equals 14 residues.

This clone was counted only a few times. This chain links TRBV15 with TRBJ1-5; D gene unclear. Deletions cut 0 bases from V and 4 bases from J, with 13 bases between. Germline values: CDR1 LNHNV, CDR2 YYDKDF (reference sequence). This CDR3 spans 16 amino acids. CDR3 coding DNA: TGTGCCACCAGCAGAGAAAGCCAAGCGGGGAATCAGCCCCAGCATTTT. Protein sequence: CATSRESQAGNQPQHF.

The CDR3 sequence is CATSSPGQGGAEAFF. The CDR3, as DNA: TGTGCCACCAGCAGTCCGGGACAGGGAGGCGCTGAAGCTTTCTTT. This chain uses TRBV15 with TRBJ1-1; 9 nucleotides line up with TRBD1. This CDR3 has 15 residues. J lost 6 bases, V lost 3 bases, and 8 bases had no gene match. Germline lookup yields CDR1 LNHNV and CDR2 YYDKDF (reference sequence).

V and J are TRBV2 and TRBJ2-7; 9 positions agree with TRBD1. Germline values: CDR1 SNHLY, CDR2 FYNNEI. This CDR3 has 14 amino acids. The ends lost 7 bases at V and 0 bases at J; junction bases unmatched: 4. The CDR3 sequence: CASTQGALSYEQYF. CDR3 DNA: TGTGCCAGCACACAGGGGGCCCTCTCCTACGAGCAGTACTTC.

This clone was observed once. As DNA, the CDR3 is TGTGCCAGCAGCCGAGGGGGCAGCGGCACTGAAGCTTTCTTT. Its translation is CASSRGGSGTEAFF. This rearrangement joins TRBV6-5 to TRBJ1-1, with TRBD1 matching over 7 bases. This CDR3 region has 14 residues. With 6 bases clipped from V and 4 bases from J, the junction kept 8 bases outside the gene matches. Germline CDR1 is MNHEY and CDR2 is SVGAGI.